The clone carrying this T cell receptor beta chain was seen at least ten times. Its ends do not fully match the called genes, so a read error is possible. The sample is drawn from a study of T cells after yellow fever vaccination. Study details: With SMART-Seq v4 Ultra Low Input, the fractions containing low cell numbers were prepared.

CDR3 size: 11 residues. A 5'RACE template-switching step, the method used to make TCR cDNA, added a universal primer site and UMIs. Each CDR3 protein gets one entry after TCRdb re-called the 5' RACE reads with MiXCR. The table includes more than 95,000 distinct CDR3 sequences, 15% detected once. The sample in question was CD8+ T cells sorted from PBMCs, obtained 5 days after the yellow fever booster vaccination. The sequence came from a man younger than 35 who received the YFV17D yellow fever vaccine. The V call is TRBV12-3 or TRBV12-4, the J call TRBJ2-5; D is uncertain. CDR3 in DNA: TGTGCCAGCAGCTTAGGAGAGACCCAGTACTTC. Its protein is CASSLGETQYF.